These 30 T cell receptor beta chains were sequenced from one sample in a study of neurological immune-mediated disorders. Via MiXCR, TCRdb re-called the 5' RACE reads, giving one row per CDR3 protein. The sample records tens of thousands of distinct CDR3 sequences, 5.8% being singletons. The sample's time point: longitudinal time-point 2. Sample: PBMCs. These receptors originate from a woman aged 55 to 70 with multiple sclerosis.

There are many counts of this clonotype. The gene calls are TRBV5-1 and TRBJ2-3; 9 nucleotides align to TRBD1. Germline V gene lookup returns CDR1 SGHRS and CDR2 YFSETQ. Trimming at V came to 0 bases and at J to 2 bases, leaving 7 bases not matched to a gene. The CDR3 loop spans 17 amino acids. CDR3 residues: CASSLAGTGLNTDTQYF. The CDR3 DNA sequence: TGCGCCAGCAGCTTGGCCGGGACAGGGCTAAACACAGATACGCAGTATTTT.

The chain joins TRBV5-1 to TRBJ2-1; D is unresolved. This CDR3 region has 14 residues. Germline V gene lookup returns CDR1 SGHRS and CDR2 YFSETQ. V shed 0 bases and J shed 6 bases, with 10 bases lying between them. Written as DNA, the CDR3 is TGCGCCAGCAGCTTGGCCCTGGACGGCAATGAGCAGTTCTTC. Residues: CASSLALDGNEQFF. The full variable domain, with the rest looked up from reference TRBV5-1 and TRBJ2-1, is KAGVTQTPRYLIKTRGQQVTLSCSPISGHRSVSWYQQTPGQGLQFLFEYFSETQRNKGNFPGRFSGRQFSNSRSEMNVSTLELGDSALYLCASSLALDGNEQFFGPGTRLTVL.

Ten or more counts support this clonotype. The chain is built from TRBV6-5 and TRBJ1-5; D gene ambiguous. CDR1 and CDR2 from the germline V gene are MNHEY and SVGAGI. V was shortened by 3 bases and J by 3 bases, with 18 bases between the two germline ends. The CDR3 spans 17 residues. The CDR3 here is CASSYNVLTASNQPQHF. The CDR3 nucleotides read TGTGCCAGCAGTTATAACGTTCTGACGGCCTCCAATCAGCCCCAGCATTTT.

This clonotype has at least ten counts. The DNA for the CDR3 is TGCAGTGCTAGAGATCCGTTGGGTCGCACTGAAGCTTTCTTT. The encoded protein is CSARDPLGRTEAFF. V gene TRBV20-1 combines with J gene TRBJ1-1; no reliable D call. Trimming cost V 0 bases and J 4 bases, with 12 bases left between them. The germline V gene has CDR1 DFQATT and CDR2 SNEGSKA (reference sequence). The CDR3 runs 14 residues.

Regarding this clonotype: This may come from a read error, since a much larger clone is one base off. This CDR3 reads CASSPTQGIQPQHF. CDR3 bases: TGCGCCAGCAGCCCTACACAGGGAATTCAGCCCCAGCATTTT. The J gene is TRBJ1-5, the V gene TRBV5-1; TRBD1 is a possible D gene (6 bases). This CDR3 is built from 14 residues. From germline, CDR1 is SGHRS and CDR2 YFSETQ. V was pared by 4 bases and J by 6 bases, with 14 bases between. Full variable domain (remainder filled in from reference TRBV5-1 and TRBJ1-5): KAGVTQTPRYLIKTRGQQVTLSCSPISGHRSVSWYQQTPGQGLQFLFEYFSETQRNKGNFPGRFSGRQFSNSRSEMNVSTLELGDSALYLCASSPTQGIQPQHFGDGTRLSIL.

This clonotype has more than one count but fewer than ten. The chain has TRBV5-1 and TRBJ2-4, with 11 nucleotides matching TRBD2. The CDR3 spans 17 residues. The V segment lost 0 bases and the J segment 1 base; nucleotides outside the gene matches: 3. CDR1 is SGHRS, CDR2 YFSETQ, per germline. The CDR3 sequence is CASSLGTSGRAKNIQYF. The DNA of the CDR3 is TGCGCCAGCAGCTTGGGGACTAGCGGGCGGGCCAAAAACATTCAGTACTTC.

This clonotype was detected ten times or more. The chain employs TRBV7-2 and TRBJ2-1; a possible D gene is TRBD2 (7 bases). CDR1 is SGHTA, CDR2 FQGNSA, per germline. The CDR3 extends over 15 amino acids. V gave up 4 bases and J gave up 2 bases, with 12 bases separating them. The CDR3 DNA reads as TGTGCCAGCAGCTACCAAGGGGGGGCCTACAATGAGCAGTTCTTC. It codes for CASSYQGGAYNEQFF.

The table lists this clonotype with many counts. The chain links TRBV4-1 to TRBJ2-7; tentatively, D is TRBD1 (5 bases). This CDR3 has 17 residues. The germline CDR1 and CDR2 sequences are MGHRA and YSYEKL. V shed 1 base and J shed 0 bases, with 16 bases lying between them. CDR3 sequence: CASSQGSGRDTSYEQYF. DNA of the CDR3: TGCGCCAGCAGCCAAGGGTCGGGCAGGGATACCTCCTACGAGCAGTACTTC.

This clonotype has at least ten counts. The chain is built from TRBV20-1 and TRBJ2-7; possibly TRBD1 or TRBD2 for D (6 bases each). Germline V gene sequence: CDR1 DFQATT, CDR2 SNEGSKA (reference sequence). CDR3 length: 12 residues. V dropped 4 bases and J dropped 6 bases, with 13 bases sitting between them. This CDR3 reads CSATGGRVEQYF. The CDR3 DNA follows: TGCAGTGCTACCGGGGGCCGGGTCGAGCAGTACTTC.

The DNA of the CDR3 is TGCGCCAGCAGCTTGAACATGGCGGGACAGAACTATAATTCACCCCTCCACTTT. Its protein product is CASSLNMAGQNYNSPLHF. The chain has TRBV5-1 and TRBJ1-6, with 7 bases lining up with TRBD1. With 1 base clipped from V and 3 bases from J, the junction kept 10 bases outside the gene matches. Looked up from germline, CDR1 is SGHRS and CDR2 is YFSETQ. The CDR3 totals 18 residues.

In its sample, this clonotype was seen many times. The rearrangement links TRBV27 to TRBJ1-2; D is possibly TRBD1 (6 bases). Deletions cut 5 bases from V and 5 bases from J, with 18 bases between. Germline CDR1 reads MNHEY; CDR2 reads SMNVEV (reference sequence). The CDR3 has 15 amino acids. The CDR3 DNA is TGTGCCAGCAGTATCTCCGGGACAACTTCTTATGGCTACACCTTC. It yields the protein CASSISGTTSYGYTF.

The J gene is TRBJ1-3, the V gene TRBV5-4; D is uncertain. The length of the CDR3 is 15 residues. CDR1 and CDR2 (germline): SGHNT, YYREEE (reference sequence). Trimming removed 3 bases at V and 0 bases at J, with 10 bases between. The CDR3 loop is CASSSDHISGNTIYF. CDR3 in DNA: TGTGCCAGCAGCTCGGACCACATCTCTGGAAACACCATATATTTT. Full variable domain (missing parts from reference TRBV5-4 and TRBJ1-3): ETGVTQSPTHLIKTRGQQVTLRCSSQSGHNTVSWYQQALGQGPQFIFQYYREEENGRGNFPPRFSGLQFPNYSSELNVNALELDDSALYLCASSSDHISGNTIYFGEGSWLTVV.

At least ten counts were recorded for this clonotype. The CDR3 reads CASSLDGNSYEQYF. Written as DNA, the CDR3 is TGCGCCAGCAGCTTGGATGGGAACTCCTACGAGCAGTACTTC. The chain recombines TRBV5-1 with TRBJ2-7; D gene ambiguous. The CDR3 has 14 residues. The V gene lost 0 bases and the J gene lost 0 bases, with 7 bases spanning the gap. The germline CDR1 and CDR2 sequences are SGHRS and YFSETQ.

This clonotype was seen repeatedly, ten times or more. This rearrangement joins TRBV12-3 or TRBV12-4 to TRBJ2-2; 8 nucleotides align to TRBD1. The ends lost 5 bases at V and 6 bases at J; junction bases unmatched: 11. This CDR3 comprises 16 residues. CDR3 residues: CASSPRQGTPAGELFF. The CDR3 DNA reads TGTGCCAGCAGTCCGCGACAGGGGACTCCGGCCGGGGAGCTGTTTTTT.

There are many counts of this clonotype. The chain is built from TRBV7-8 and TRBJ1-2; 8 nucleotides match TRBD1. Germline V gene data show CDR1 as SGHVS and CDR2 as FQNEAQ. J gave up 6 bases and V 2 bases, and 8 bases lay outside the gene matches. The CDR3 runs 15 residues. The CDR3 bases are TGTGCCAGCAGCTTACAGGGGGCGATGCAGAATGGCTACACCTTC. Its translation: CASSLQGAMQNGYTF. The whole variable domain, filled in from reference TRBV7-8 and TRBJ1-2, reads GAGVSQSPRYKVAKRGQDVALRCDPISGHVSLFWYQQALGQGPEFLTYFQNEAQLDKSGLPSDRFFAERPEGSVSTLKIQRTQQEDSAVYLCASSLQGAMQNGYTFGSGTRLTVV.

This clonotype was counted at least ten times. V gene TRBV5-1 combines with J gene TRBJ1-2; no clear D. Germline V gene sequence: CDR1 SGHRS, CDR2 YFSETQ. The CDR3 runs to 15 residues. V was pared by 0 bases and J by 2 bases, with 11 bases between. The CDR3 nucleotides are TGCGCCAGCAGCTTGGCCGGAACTTCCAACTATGGCTACACCTTC. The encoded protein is CASSLAGTSNYGYTF.

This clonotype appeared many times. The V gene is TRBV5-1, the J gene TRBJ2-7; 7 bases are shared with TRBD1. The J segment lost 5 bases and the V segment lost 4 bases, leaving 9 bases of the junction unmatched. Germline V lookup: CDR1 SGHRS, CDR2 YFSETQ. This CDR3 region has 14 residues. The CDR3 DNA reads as TGCGCCAGCAGCACGAACCAGGGGGTCGACGAGCAGTACTTC. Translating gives CASSTNQGVDEQYF. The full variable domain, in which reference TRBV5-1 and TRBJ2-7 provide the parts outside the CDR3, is KAGVTQTPRYLIKTRGQQVTLSCSPISGHRSVSWYQQTPGQGLQFLFEYFSETQRNKGNFPGRFSGRQFSNSRSEMNVSTLELGDSALYLCASSTNQGVDEQYFGPGTRLTVT.

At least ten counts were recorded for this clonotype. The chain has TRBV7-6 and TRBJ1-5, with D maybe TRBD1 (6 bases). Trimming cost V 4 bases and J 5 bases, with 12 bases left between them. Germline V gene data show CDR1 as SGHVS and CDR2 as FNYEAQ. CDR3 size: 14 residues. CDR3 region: CASSYRPGDQPQHF. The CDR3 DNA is TGTGCCAGCAGCTACCGGCCAGGGGATCAGCCCCAGCATTTT.

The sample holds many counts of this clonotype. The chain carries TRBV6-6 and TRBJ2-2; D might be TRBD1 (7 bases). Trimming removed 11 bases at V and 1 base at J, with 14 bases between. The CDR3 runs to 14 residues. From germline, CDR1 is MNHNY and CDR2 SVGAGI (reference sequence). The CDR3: CAGQGGLNTGELFF. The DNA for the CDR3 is TGTGCCGGCCAGGGGGGCTTGAACACCGGGGAGCTGTTTTTT.

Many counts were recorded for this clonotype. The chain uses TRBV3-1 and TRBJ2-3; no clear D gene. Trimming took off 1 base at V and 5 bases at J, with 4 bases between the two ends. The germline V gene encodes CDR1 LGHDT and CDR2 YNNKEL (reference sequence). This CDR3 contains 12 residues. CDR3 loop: CASSQGVDTQYF. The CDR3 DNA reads TGTGCCAGCAGCCAAGGCGTAGATACGCAGTATTTT.

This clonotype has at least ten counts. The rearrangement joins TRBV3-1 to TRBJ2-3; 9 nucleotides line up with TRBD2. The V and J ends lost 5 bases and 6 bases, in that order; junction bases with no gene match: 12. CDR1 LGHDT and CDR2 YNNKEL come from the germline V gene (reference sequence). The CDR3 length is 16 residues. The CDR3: CASSSLGGGAGDTQYF. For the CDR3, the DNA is TGTGCCAGCAGCTCCCTCGGCGGGGGGGCCGGGGATACGCAGTATTTT.

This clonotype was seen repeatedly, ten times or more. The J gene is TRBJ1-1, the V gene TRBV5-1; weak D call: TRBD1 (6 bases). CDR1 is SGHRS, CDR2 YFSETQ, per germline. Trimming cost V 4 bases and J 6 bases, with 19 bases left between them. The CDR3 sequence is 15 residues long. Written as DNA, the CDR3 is TGCGCCAGCAGCCCCCCGGGGGGGGCGGGCGCTGAAGCTTTCTTT. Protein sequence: CASSPPGGAGAEAFF.

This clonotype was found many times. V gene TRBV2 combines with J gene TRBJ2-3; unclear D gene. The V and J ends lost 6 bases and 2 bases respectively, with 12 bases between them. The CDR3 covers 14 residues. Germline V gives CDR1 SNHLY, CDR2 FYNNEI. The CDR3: CASSQTGLTDTQYF. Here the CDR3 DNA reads TGTGCCAGCAGCCAGACCGGGCTCACAGATACGCAGTATTTT.

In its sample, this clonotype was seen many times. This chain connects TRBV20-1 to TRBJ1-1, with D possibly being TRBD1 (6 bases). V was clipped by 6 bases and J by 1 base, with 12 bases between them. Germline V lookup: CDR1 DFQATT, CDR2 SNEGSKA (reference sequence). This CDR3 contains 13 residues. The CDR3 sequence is CSADSGQNTEAFF. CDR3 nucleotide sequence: TGCAGTGCCGACTCGGGACAGAACACTGAAGCTTTCTTT.

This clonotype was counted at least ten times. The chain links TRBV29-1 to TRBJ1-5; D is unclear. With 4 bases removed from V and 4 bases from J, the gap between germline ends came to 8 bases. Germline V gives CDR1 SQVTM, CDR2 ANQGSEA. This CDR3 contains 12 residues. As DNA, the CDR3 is TGCAGCGTTGCGGGCCCGAATCAGCCCCAGCATTTT. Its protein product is CSVAGPNQPQHF.

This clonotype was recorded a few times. CDR3 in DNA: TGTGCCAGCAGTCCGAGCTCTAGGAGAAGCGCCTACGAGCAGTACTTC. The encoded protein is CASSPSSRRSAYEQYF. The V call is TRBV28, the J call TRBJ2-7; D is ambiguous. Per germline, CDR1 MDHEN and CDR2 SYDVKM. The CDR3 consists of 16 residues. V shed 5 bases and J shed 2 bases, with 19 bases lying between them.

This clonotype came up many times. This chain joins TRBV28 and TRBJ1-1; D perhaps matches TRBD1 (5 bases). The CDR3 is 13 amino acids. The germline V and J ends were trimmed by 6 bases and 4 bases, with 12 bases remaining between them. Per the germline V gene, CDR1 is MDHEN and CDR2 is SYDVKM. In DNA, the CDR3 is TGTGCCAGCAGGGCTTCCGGGGGCACTGAAGCTTTCTTT. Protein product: CASRASGGTEAFF.

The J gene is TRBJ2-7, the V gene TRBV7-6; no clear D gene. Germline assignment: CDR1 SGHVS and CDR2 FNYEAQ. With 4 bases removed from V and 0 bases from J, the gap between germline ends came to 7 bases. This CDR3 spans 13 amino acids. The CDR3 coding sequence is TGTGCCAGCAGCTCGACTCTCTCCTACGAGCAGTACTTC. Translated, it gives CASSSTLSYEQYF.

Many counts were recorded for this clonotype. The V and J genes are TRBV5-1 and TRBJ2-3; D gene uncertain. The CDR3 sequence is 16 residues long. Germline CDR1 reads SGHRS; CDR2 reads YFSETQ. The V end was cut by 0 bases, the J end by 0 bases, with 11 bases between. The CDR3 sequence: CASSLEGTPSTDTQYF. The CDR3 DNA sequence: TGCGCCAGCAGCTTGGAGGGAACCCCTAGCACAGATACGCAGTATTTT.

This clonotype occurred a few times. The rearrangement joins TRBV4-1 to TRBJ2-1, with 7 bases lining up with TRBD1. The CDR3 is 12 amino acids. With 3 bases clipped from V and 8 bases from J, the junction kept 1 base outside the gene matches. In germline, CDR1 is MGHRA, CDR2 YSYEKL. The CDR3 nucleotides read TGCGCCAGCAGCCAGACAGGGCATGAGCAGTTCTTC. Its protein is CASSQTGHEQFF.